The 27 T cell receptor beta chains reported below all come from one sample, sequenced in a study of OX40 agonist ivuxolimab in advanced cancers. TCRdb keeps only in-frame clones here, not all; method: immunoSEQ multiplex PCR. This table has 50,000 or so clones, 84% appearing once. Here the sequenced sample was CD4+ or CD8+ T cells sorted from blood, taken in a trial of the OX40 agonist ivuxolimab. The receptors were sampled from an adult with an advanced solid tumor such as melanoma, head and neck, liver or kidney cancer.

The genes are TRBV6-6 and TRBJ2-7, with D possibly being TRBD2 (5 bases). The CDR3 has 15 residues. Looked up from germline, CDR1 is MNHNY and CDR2 is SVGAGI (reference sequence). The germline V and J ends were trimmed by 6 bases and 3 bases, with 18 bases remaining between them. The CDR3 bases are TGTGCCAGCAGCGCACGGGGAGAAGGTAACTACGAGCAGTACTTC. Its protein is CASSARGEGNYEQYF.

V is TRBV6-4 and J is TRBJ2-1; TRBD1 matches 11 bases. The CDR3 has 15 amino acids. J gave up 7 bases and V 3 bases, and 5 bases lay outside the gene matches. The germline V gene has CDR1 MRHNA and CDR2 SNTAGT. The CDR3 DNA sequence: TGTGCCAGCAGTGATGCGGGACAGGGGGGGAATGAGCAGTTCTTC. Its protein is CASSDAGQGGNEQFF.

The chain employs TRBV9 and TRBJ2-1; 8 bases line up with TRBD2. Germline CDR1 SGDLS, CDR2 YYNGEE. The length of the CDR3 is 15 residues. V dropped 6 bases and J dropped 3; count of bases not matched to a gene: 8. DNA for the CDR3: TGTGCCAGCACCTGGGGTAGCGGGGACTACAATGAGCAGTTCTTC. Its protein is CASTWGSGDYNEQFF.

The gene calls are TRBV5-6 and TRBJ2-4; 7 bases are shared with TRBD1. This CDR3 is built from 18 residues. The junction had 12 bases not matched to a gene; V was cut back by 3 bases and J by 0 bases. Germline values: CDR1 SGHDT, CDR2 YYEEEE. CDR3 in amino acids: CASSSQSRDRIAKNIQYF. The CDR3 DNA is TGTGCCAGCAGCTCCCAATCCCGGGACAGAATAGCCAAAAACATTCAGTACTTC. Full variable domain (missing parts from reference TRBV5-6 and TRBJ2-4): DAGVTQSPTHLIKTRGQQVTLRCSPKSGHDTVSWYQQALGQGPQFIFQYYEEEERQRGNFPDRFSGHQFPNYSSELNVNALLLGDSALYLCASSSQSRDRIAKNIQYFGAGTRLSVL.

This sequence joins TRBV9 and TRBJ2-2; D is uncertain. V was cut by 3 bases and J by 0 bases, with 12 bases left in between. Germline lookup yields CDR1 SGDLS and CDR2 YYNGEE. The CDR3 extends over 16 amino acids. Here the CDR3 reads CASSAPREANTGELFF. Written as DNA, the CDR3 is TGTGCCAGCAGCGCCCCACGAGAAGCGAACACCGGGGAGCTGTTTTTT.

J is TRBJ2-1 and V is TRBV28; D is perhaps TRBD2 (5 bases). V was pared by 6 bases and J by 6 bases, with 18 bases between. This CDR3 spans 15 amino acids. Looked up from germline, CDR1 is MDHEN and CDR2 is SYDVKM. CDR3 sequence: CASSILGRLSNEQFF. CDR3 coding DNA: TGTGCCAGCAGCATCTTGGGGAGACTTAGCAATGAGCAGTTCTTC.

This chain links TRBV9 with TRBJ1-2; no firm D call. CDR3 length: 13 amino acids. From germline, CDR1 is SGDLS and CDR2 YYNGEE. Trimming pared 2 bases from V and 8 bases from J, leaving 13 bases between. CDR3 sequence: CASSVSTGWGYTF. The DNA of the CDR3 is TGTGCCAGCAGCGTTTCGACTGGATGGGGCTACACCTTC.

The chain recombines TRBV5-8 with TRBJ2-7, with a tentative D call TRBD2 (5 bases). Trimming left V 4 bases short and J 7 bases short, with 18 bases between. The CDR3 length is 14 residues. CDR1 and CDR2 from the germline V gene are SGHTS and YDEGEE. CDR3 loop: CASSADPGGREQYF. CDR3 DNA sequence: TGTGCCAGCAGCGCCGATCCCGGAGGACGGGAGCAGTACTTC.

A note on this clone: This sample includes further DNA sequences coding for the same CDR3. J is TRBJ2-7 and V is TRBV6-1; TRBD2 aligns across 12 bases. V dropped 7 bases and J dropped 0; count of bases not matched to a gene: 1. Germline loops: CDR1 MNHNS, CDR2 SASEGT. CDR3 length equals 14 residues. The CDR3 sequence is CASTTSGSSYEQYF. The CDR3 region has the DNA TGTGCCAGCACGACTAGCGGGAGCTCCTACGAGCAGTACTTC.

This clone has a single count. This chain joins TRBV19 and TRBJ2-5, with a tentative D call TRBD1 (5 bases). Germline V gives CDR1 LNHDA, CDR2 SQIVND (reference sequence). V lost 6 bases and J 5 bases, leaving 10 bases between the germline ends. This CDR3 has 12 amino acids. CDR3 coding DNA: TGTGCCAGTAGCCCAAACAGGGAGACCCAGTACTTC. Protein product: CASSPNRETQYF.

The chain carries TRBV28 and TRBJ2-1; D is possibly TRBD2 (5 bases). Germline V gene sequence: CDR1 MDHEN, CDR2 SYDVKM. The CDR3 covers 15 residues. V was pared by 8 bases and J by 0 bases, with 14 bases between. Here the CDR3 reads CASASPGSSYNEQFF. As DNA, the CDR3 is TGTGCCAGCGCCTCTCCGGGAAGCTCCTACAATGAGCAGTTCTTC.

The CDR3 region has the DNA TGTGCCAGCACCCACGGGGGGCGGGGGACAGATACGCAGTATTTT. It encodes CASTHGGRGTDTQYF. This chain uses TRBV28 with TRBJ2-3; D may be TRBD2 (7 bases). With 7 bases removed from V and 3 bases from J, the gap between germline ends came to 17 bases. The germline V gene encodes CDR1 MDHEN and CDR2 SYDVKM. The CDR3 has 15 amino acids. The full variable domain, with the rest looked up from reference TRBV28 and TRBJ2-3, is DVKVTQSSRYLVKRTGEKVFLECVQDMDHENMFWYRQDPGLGLRLIYFSYDVKMKEKGDIPEGYSVSREKKERFSLILESASTNQTSMYLCASTHGGRGTDTQYFGPGTRLTVL.

The chain has TRBV10-3 and TRBJ1-5; D may be TRBD1 (6 bases). The germline CDR1 and CDR2 sequences are ENHRY and SYGVKD. Trimming stripped 9 bases from V and 5 bases from J, with 17 bases between. CDR3 length: 14 residues. CDR3 sequence: CAISDRPSDQPQHF. The CDR3 region has the DNA TGTGCCATTTCGGACAGACCTTCGGATCAGCCCCAGCATTTT.

The genes are TRBV7-9 and TRBJ2-7, with 9 bases that match TRBD1. J was trimmed by 6 bases and V by 1 base; bases with no gene match: 4. Germline assignment: CDR1 SEHNR and CDR2 FQNEAQ (reference sequence). The CDR3 runs to 14 residues. In DNA, the CDR3 is TGTGCCAGCAGCTTAGGACAGGGACAGGGCGAGCAGTACTTC. It translates to CASSLGQGQGEQYF.

As to this clone: The germline gene is not matched at one end of the junction; a read error may be the cause. The chain combines TRBV7-7 with TRBJ2-5, with 8 bases fitting TRBD2. The V gene's germline CDR1 is SSHAT and CDR2 FNYEAQ (reference sequence). The CDR3 spans 13 residues. The chain's CDR3 is CASSERGRRAQYF. DNA for the CDR3: TGTGCTAGCAGCGAGCGGGGGCGCCGGGCCCAGTACTTC. The whole variable domain, filled in from reference TRBV7-7 and TRBJ2-5, reads GAGVSQSPRYKVTKRGQDVTLRCDPISSHATLYWYQQALGQGPEFLTYFNYEAQPDKSGLPSDRFSAERPEGSISTLTIQRTEQRDSAMYRCASSERGRRAQYFGPGTRLLVL.

This chain links TRBV7-3 with TRBJ2-7; D remains unclear. Trimming pared 7 bases from V and 4 bases from J, leaving 14 bases between. The germline V gene has CDR1 SGHTA and CDR2 FQGTGA. The CDR3 sequence is 13 residues long. The CDR3 reads CASTTRTEYEQYF. The CDR3 nucleotides are TGTGCCAGCACCACCCGGACGGAGTACGAGCAGTACTTC.

This clone was seen a handful of times. The rearrangement uses TRBV7-9 and TRBJ2-3, with 7 bases matching TRBD2. CDR3 length: 16 residues. The V gene end was trimmed by 5 bases and the J gene end by 4 bases; junction bases not matched to a gene: 12. From germline, CDR1 is SEHNR and CDR2 FQNEAQ (reference sequence). The CDR3 sequence is CASSPRAGELSDTQYF. In nucleotides, the CDR3 is TGTGCCAGCAGCCCGAGGGCGGGGGAGTTGTCAGATACGCAGTATTTT.

Only one count was recorded for this clone. For the CDR3, the DNA is TGTGCCAGCAGTGATCCGGGACAGTTGAACACTGAAGCTTTCTTT. Translated, it gives CASSDPGQLNTEAFF. The V and J genes are TRBV6-1 and TRBJ1-1, with TRBD1 matching 7 bases. With V trimmed by 3 bases and J by 0 bases, 4 bases remained unmatched. The CDR3 is 15 amino acids. CDR1 is MNHNS, CDR2 SASEGT, per germline.

The chain uses TRBV6-6 and TRBJ2-3; either TRBD1 or TRBD2 may fit D (6 bases each). Trimming removed 6 bases at V and 3 bases at J, with 10 bases between. There are 13 residues in the CDR3. Germline V gives CDR1 MNHNY, CDR2 SVGAGI (reference sequence). In DNA, the CDR3 is TGTGCCAGCAGCGAAGGGGGGACAGATACGCAGTATTTT. This encodes CASSEGGTDTQYF.

The gene calls are TRBV9 and TRBJ2-1; possible D gene TRBD1, 6 bases. The ends were cut back, 0 bases at V and 6 bases at J, with 7 bases in the middle. Germline V gene lookup returns CDR1 SGDLS and CDR2 YYNGEE. This CDR3 spans 13 amino acids. This chain's CDR3 is CASSVDRANEQFF. The CDR3 bases are TGTGCCAGCAGCGTAGACAGGGCCAATGAGCAGTTCTTC.

V usage is TRBV28 and J usage is TRBJ1-6, with D uncertain. The germline V gene encodes CDR1 MDHEN and CDR2 SYDVKM. V was trimmed by 0 bases and J by 8 bases, leaving 5 bases between them. This CDR3 has 13 residues. The CDR3 DNA follows: TGTGCCAGCAGTTTATGGCTAGATTCACCCCTCCACTTT. It translates to CASSLWLDSPLHF.

The CDR3 here is CASAPGDGNEQFF. The CDR3 DNA follows: TGTGCCAGCGCGCCGGGAGACGGGAATGAGCAGTTCTTC. The chain recombines TRBV19 with TRBJ2-1; a possible D gene is TRBD2 (6 bases). The CDR3 covers 13 residues. V was pared by 9 bases and J by 7 bases, with 16 bases between. Germline loops: CDR1 LNHDA, CDR2 SQIVND (reference sequence).

V and J are TRBV2 and TRBJ1-2, with 11 bases that match TRBD1. Germline CDR1 and CDR2: SNHLY and FYNNEI. V lost 6 bases and J lost 5; bases outside the gene matches: 8. The CDR3 has 15 residues. The CDR3 DNA reads as TGTGCCAGCAGCCCCGGACAGGGGGCGTCTTATGGCTACACCTTC. It codes for CASSPGQGASYGYTF.

This clone was seen once. Other DNA sequences in the sample encode the same CDR3. V and J are TRBV19 and TRBJ1-5; 7 bases match TRBD1. The CDR3 is made up of 13 amino acids. V lost 6 bases to trimming and J lost 4 bases; unmatched junction nucleotides: 3. Germline V gene data show CDR1 as LNHDA and CDR2 as SQIVND (reference sequence). In DNA form, the CDR3 reads TGTGCCAGTAGCAACAGGGGAAATCAGCCCCAGCATTTT. It is translated as CASSNRGNQPQHF.

The CDR3 protein is CASGSGLGDTQYF. In nucleotides, the CDR3 is TGTGCTAGTGGATCTGGTTTGGGAGATACGCAGTATTTT. This chain joins TRBV12-5 and TRBJ2-3, with no clear D. From germline, CDR1 is LGHNT and CDR2 FRNRAP. V was cut by 6 bases and J by 5 bases, with 12 bases left in between. The CDR3 runs 13 residues.

This sequence joins TRBV29-1 and TRBJ2-7, with 9 bases fitting TRBD1. With V trimmed by 4 bases and J by 5 bases, 6 bases remained unmatched. The germline V gene has CDR1 SQVTM and CDR2 ANQGSEA. This CDR3 comprises 13 residues. The CDR3 region is CSVAGTGINEQYF. The CDR3, as DNA: TGCAGCGTTGCCGGGACAGGGATCAACGAGCAGTACTTC.

This sequence joins TRBV11-1 and TRBJ2-5; possible D gene TRBD2, 5 bases. This CDR3 is built from 12 residues. Trimming stripped 8 bases from V and 4 bases from J, with 11 bases between. The germline V gene encodes CDR1 SGHAT and CDR2 FQDESV (reference sequence). The CDR3 bases are TGTGCCAGCGAAGACTACCCAGAGACCCAGTACTTC. Its translation: CASEDYPETQYF.